These T cell receptor beta chains were read from a single sample in a study of T cell responses to AZD1222 COVID-19 vaccine. Clones were sequenced by immunoSEQ multiplex PCR, and TCRdb holds only the in-frame ones, with some missing. The table shows over 35,000 clones, with roughly 75% occurring only once. The specimen comprised peripheral blood, sampled 28 days after the second dose of the MenACWY control vaccine. Receptors originate from an adult who received the MenACWY meningococcal vaccine as a control. Each CDR3 is given with its conserved first and last residue. Each record gives: V gene, J gene, clone size, D gene, CDR3 protein, CDR3 DNA. A D gene is named only where the DNA matches it firmly. A row's size may be missing; if present it is once, few, many or a size class.

TRBV5-5	TRBJ1-1	.	.	CASSLGWGNTEAFF	TGTGCCAGCAGCCTGGGGTGGGGGAACACTGAAGCTTTCTTT
TRBV9	TRBJ1-1	.	.	CASSAGAGSGNTEAFF	TGTGCCAGCAGCGCCGGTGCAGGTAGCGGGAACACTGAAGCTTTCTTT
TRBV30	TRBJ2-5	.	TRBD2	CAWSVGLAAETQYF	TGTGCCTGGAGTGTCGGACTAGCGGCAGAGACCCAGTACTTC
TRBV27	TRBJ1-6	.	.	CASRNRANYNSPLHF	TGTGCCAGCAGAAACCGGGCCAACTATAATTCACCCCTCCACTTT
TRBV2	TRBJ2-1	.	.	CASNGGVREQFF	TGTGCCAGCAACGGGGGAGTTAGGGAGCAGTTCTTC
TRBV18	TRBJ1-5	.	.	CASSPLGPMDTNQPQHF	TGTGCCAGCTCACCCCTGGGCCCGATGGACACCAATCAGCCCCAGCATTTT
TRBV6-5	TRBJ2-7	.	.	CAISPHYEQYF	TGTGCCATCTCGCCCCACTACGAGCAGTACTTC
TRBV27	TRBJ2-1	.	TRBD2	CASSLERGGHEQFF	TGTGCCAGCAGTTTGGAGCGGGGGGGCCACGAGCAGTTCTTC
TRBV7-9	TRBJ1-5	.	.	CASSLEGQLSNQPQHF	TGTGCCAGCAGCTTAGAAGGACAGTTAAGCAATCAGCCCCAGCATTTT
TRBV9	TRBJ1-5	.	.	CASSSGEFSRQPQHF	TGTGCCAGCAGTTCCGGGGAGTTTAGCAGACAGCCCCAGCATTTT
TRBV19	TRBJ2-3	.	TRBD2	CASTGREVTDTQYF	TGTGCCAGTACCGGGAGGGAGGTAACAGATACGCAGTATTTT
TRBV9	TRBJ1-1	.	.	CASSAGGGWTEAFF	TGTGCCAGCAGCGCAGGAGGAGGGTGGACTGAAGCTTTCTTT
TRBV14	TRBJ2-3	.	.	CASGPLGGASDTQYF	TGTGCCAGCGGACCTCTGGGGGGGGCTTCAGATACGCAGTATTTT
TRBV10-3	TRBJ1-2	.	TRBD1	CAISRGQGDNYGYTF	TGTGCCATCAGTCGCGGACAGGGTGATAACTATGGCTACACCTTC
TRBV5-1	TRBJ1-1	.	TRBD1	CASSLEGGPGRTTEAFF	TGCGCCAGCAGCTTGGAAGGGGGCCCGGGGCGGACCACTGAAGCTTTCTTT
TRBV15	TRBJ2-6	.	TRBD1	CATRGQGGLSGANVLTF	TGTGCCACCAGGGGACAGGGGGGGCTATCTGGGGCCAACGTCCTGACTTTC
TRBV18	TRBJ1-5	.	TRBD1	CASSPEGAAQPQHF	TGTGCCAGCTCACCGGAGGGGGCCGCTCAGCCCCAGCATTTT
TRBV2	TRBJ1-4	.	.	CASIGGWNEKLFF	TGTGCCAGCATCGGGGGGTGGAATGAAAAACTGTTTTTT
TRBV29-1	TRBJ1-5	.	.	CSVLQGRSQPQHF	TGCAGCGTTCTACAGGGTAGGAGTCAGCCCCAGCATTTT
TRBV11-1	TRBJ2-7	.	.	CASSSQGLGTYEQYF	TGTGCCAGCAGCTCACAGGGCTTGGGGACATACGAGCAGTACTTC
TRBV6-5	TRBJ2-1	.	TRBD1	CASTRGGQGNEQFF	TGTGCCAGCACGAGAGGAGGACAGGGCAATGAGCAGTTCTTC
TRBV7-8	TRBJ2-1	.	TRBD2	CASSPGLAWGNEQFF	TGTGCCAGCAGCCCGGGACTAGCGTGGGGAAATGAGCAGTTCTTC
TRBV28	TRBJ2-3	.	TRBD1	CASSSYQGADTQYF	TGTGCCAGCAGTTCATATCAGGGGGCAGATACGCAGTATTTT
TRBV30	TRBJ1-1	.	.	CAWNRDQAEAFF	TGTGCCTGGAACAGGGATCAAGCTGAAGCTTTCTTT
TRBV25-1	TRBJ2-7	few	TRBD2	CASSGLAGGSYEQYF	TGTGCCAGCAGTGGACTAGCGGGAGGTTCCTACGAGCAGTACTTC
TRBV6-5	TRBJ2-2	few	.	CASSLQVTGELFF	TGTGCCAGCAGTTTACAGGTTACCGGGGAGCTGTTTTTT
TRBV25-1	TRBJ1-2	.	.	CASSVQSNYGYTF	TGTGCCAGCAGTGTGCAGAGTAACTATGGCTACACCTTC
TRBV6-5	TRBJ2-3	.	.	CASTRDTRTDTQYF	TGTGCCAGCACCCGGGACACTCGCACAGATACGCAGTATTTT
TRBV20-1	TRBJ2-3	.	.	CSASRRITDTQYF	TGCAGTGCTAGTCGGCGGATCACAGATACGCAGTATTTT
TRBV6-2/TRBV6-3	TRBJ1-1	.	.	CASSFLWMEPEAFF	TGTGCCAGCAGTTTTTTGTGGATGGAGCCTGAAGCTTTCTTT
TRBV2	TRBJ1-4	once	TRBD1	CASRDGTAWNEKLFF	TGTGCCAGCAGGGACGGGACAGCTTGGAATGAAAAACTGTTTTTT
TRBV28	TRBJ1-1	.	TRBD1	CASSLEGALFEAFF	TGTGCCAGCAGTTTAGAGGGGGCCTTATTTGAAGCTTTCTTT
TRBV2	TRBJ1-1	.	.	CASSKRAAGGDTEAFF	TGTGCCAGCAGTAAACGGGCTGCTGGGGGGGACACTGAAGCTTTCTTT
TRBV19	TRBJ1-6	.	.	CATSQDYNSPLHF	TGTGCCACCAGCCAGGACTATAATTCACCCCTCCACTTT
TRBV27	TRBJ2-7	.	.	CASSSGVSYEQYF	TGTGCCAGCAGCTCGGGAGTCTCCTACGAGCAGTACTTC